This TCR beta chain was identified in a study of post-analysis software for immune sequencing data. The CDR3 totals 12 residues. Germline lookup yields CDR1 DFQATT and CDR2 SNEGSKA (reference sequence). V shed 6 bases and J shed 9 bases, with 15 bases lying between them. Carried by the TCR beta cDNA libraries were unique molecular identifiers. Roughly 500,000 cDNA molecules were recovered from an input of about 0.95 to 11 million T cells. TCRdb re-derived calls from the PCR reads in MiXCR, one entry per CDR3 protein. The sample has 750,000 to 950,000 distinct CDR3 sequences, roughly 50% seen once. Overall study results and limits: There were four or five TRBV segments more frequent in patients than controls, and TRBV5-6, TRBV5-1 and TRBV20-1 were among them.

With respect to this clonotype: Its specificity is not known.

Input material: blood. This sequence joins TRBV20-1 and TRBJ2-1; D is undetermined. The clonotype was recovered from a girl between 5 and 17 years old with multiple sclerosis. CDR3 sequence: CSARNPSGEQFF. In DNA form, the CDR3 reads TGCAGTGCCCGCAACCCATCGGGTGAGCAGTTCTTC.